This is a list of T cell receptor beta chains from one sample in a study of T cell clusters in autoimmune cytopenias. TCRdb re-analyzed the multiplex PCR reads; it lists each CDR3 protein once, without DNA. Here the sample table reports about 8,400 distinct CDR3 sequences. The sequenced material came from peripheral blood. The receptors here all came from a human donor with an autoimmune cytopenia or autoimmune hepatitis (not recorded which). CDR3s include the opening cysteine and the closing phenylalanine or tryptophan. Not every row has a clone size; where given, it reads once, few, many or a size class.

v_call	clone_size	j_call	cdr3_aa
TRBV18	.	TRBJ1-6	CASSPIPGVNSPLHF
TRBV4-2	.	TRBJ2-7	CASSQAGQGSSYEQYF
TRBV5-5	.	TRBJ2-7	CASSRSYEQYF
TRBV20-1	.	TRBJ2-5	CSARDLGTAQETQYF
TRBV5-1	.	TRBJ2-3	CASSYLAGGTTDTQYF
TRBV19	medium-sized	TRBJ2-6	CASRGDRGANVLTF
TRBV20-1	.	TRBJ1-1	CSATAASRHHTEAFF
TRBV19	.	TRBJ2-5	CASKDRGPGETQYF
TRBV20-1	medium-sized	TRBJ1-3	CSADEGRGNTIYF
TRBV9	.	TRBJ1-1	CASSAQGLGNTEAFF
TRBV5-1	.	TRBJ2-6	CASSRQYSGANVLTF
TRBV5-1	.	TRBJ2-7	CASSLSGDIYEQYF
TRBV5-1	.	TRBJ1-2	CASELGTGGAYGYTF
TRBV11-2	.	TRBJ2-5	CASNRGQQETQYF
TRBV30	.	TRBJ2-3	CAWSDGTGYDTDTQYF
TRBV19	.	TRBJ1-2	CASSLEGLRYGYTF
TRBV10-2	.	TRBJ1-2	CASSESGNILYGYTF
TRBV14	.	TRBJ1-4	CASSQDRNRGEKLFF
TRBV10-3	.	TRBJ2-7	CAIRGTGMASYEQYF
TRBV20-1	.	TRBJ1-6	CSARGASYNSPLHF